The clone carrying this T cell receptor (beta chain) is classed as medium-sized. Its antigen remains unknown. The study enrolled patients with locally advanced or metastatic urothelial carcinoma. This CDR3 has 14 amino acids. Trimming removed 5 bases from V and 2 bases from J, with 10 bases in between. Per the germline V gene, CDR1 is SGHNT and CDR2 is YENEEA. The sample originates from a study of PD-L1 blockade in urothelial cancer. Study observations and caveats: Stronger expansion of tumor-associated clones in blood at 3 weeks distinguished durable-benefit patients. Investigators took one FFPE tumor sample per patient, not right before treatment.

Quantities of FFPE tumor DNA were measured with amplified housekeeping genes. The data were produced by immunoSEQ multiplex PCR, yet TCRdb's version contains in-frame clones alone and is incomplete. The sample yields about 800 clones, under 40% seen once. This sequence was found in a man aged 45-65 years with urothelial cancer. Sequencing used tumor tissue, obtained before atezolizumab (anti-PD-L1) treatment. The rearrangement joins TRBV11-3 to TRBJ2-1; D is ambiguous. The CDR3 reads CASSNPLAYNEQFF. The CDR3 region has the DNA TGTGCCAGCAGCAACCCCTTGGCCTACAATGAGCAGTTCTTC.